The 28 T cell receptor beta chains below all came from one sample that was sequenced in a study of blood T cell repertoires in COVID-19. Repertoires were generated with immunoSEQ multiplex PCR, while TCRdb's copy carries only in-frame clones and drops some. The table records some 97,000 clones, roughly 87% of them present only once. Sequencing was performed on peripheral blood. The receptors were sampled from a woman aged 55-70 years with acute or convalescent COVID-19.

The J gene is TRBJ2-2, the V gene TRBV7-6, with no clear D. Trimming took off 1 base at V and 6 bases at J, with 12 bases between the two ends. The V gene's germline CDR1 is SGHVS and CDR2 FNYEAQ. CDR3 length: 15 residues. The CDR3 protein is CASSLGDPRPGELFF. DNA of the CDR3: TGTGCCAGCAGCTTAGGCGACCCTAGACCCGGGGAGCTGTTTTTT.

The rearrangement joins TRBV5-1 to TRBJ1-1, with 8 bases matching TRBD1. Losses at the gene ends were 4 bases for V and 3 bases for J; bases not matched to a gene: 2. This CDR3 is built from 13 residues. Germline V CDR1 and CDR2: SGHRS, YFSETQ. The CDR3 sequence: CASSKDRDTEAFF. In nucleotides, the CDR3 is TGCGCCAGCAGCAAGGACAGGGACACTGAAGCTTTCTTT.

This CDR3 reads CASSLVAGGRNEQFF. The CDR3 bases are TGTGCCAGCAGCTTAGTTGCGGGAGGGCGTAATGAGCAGTTCTTC. The rearrangement joins TRBV11-2 to TRBJ2-1; 9 nucleotides match TRBD2. Per the germline V gene, CDR1 is SGHAT and CDR2 is FQNNGV. V dropped 1 base and J dropped 7; count of bases not matched to a gene: 5. CDR3 length: 15 amino acids.

The chain has TRBV6-2 or TRBV6-3 and TRBJ2-7, with D unclear. CDR3 length equals 12 residues. Germline V gene sequence: CDR1 MNHEY, CDR2 SVGEGT. Between the trimmed V and J ends, which lost 5 bases and 4 bases, there was a span of 9 bases. Here the CDR3 DNA reads TGTGCCAGCAGTCCCGACGGGTACGAGCAGTACGTC. Protein sequence: CASSPDGYEQYV.

The chain has TRBV5-1 and TRBJ1-6, with D hard to call. The CDR3 totals 14 residues. CDR1 and CDR2 from the germline V gene are SGHRS and YFSETQ. Trimming took 2 bases from V and 9 from J, leaving 12 bases between them. The DNA of the CDR3 is TGCGCCAGCAGCTTAATACCGAGTGGTTCACCCCTCCACTTT. Amino acid sequence: CASSLIPSGSPLHF.

This chain connects TRBV9 to TRBJ1-1, with D perhaps TRBD1 (5 bases). In germline, CDR1 is SGDLS, CDR2 YYNGEE. With 4 bases removed from V and 1 base from J, the gap between germline ends came to 8 bases. The CDR3 loop spans 13 amino acids. The CDR3 reads CASSPGQNTEAFF. CDR3 bases: TGTGCCAGCAGCCCAGGACAGAACACTGAAGCTTTCTTT.

The J gene is TRBJ2-1, the V gene TRBV10-3; D is possibly TRBD2 (5 bases). The CDR3 contains 13 residues. Deletions cut 3 bases from V and 3 bases from J, with 6 bases between. The germline V gene has CDR1 ENHRY and CDR2 SYGVKD. CDR3 amino acids: CAISEGSYNEQFF. In nucleotides, the CDR3 is TGTGCCATCAGTGAAGGGAGCTACAATGAGCAGTTCTTC.

The J gene is TRBJ1-2, the V gene TRBV10-2; 7 bases are a match to TRBD1. From germline, CDR1 is WSHSY and CDR2 SAAADI. The CDR3 is 15 residues long. J was trimmed by 7 bases and V by 3 bases; bases with no gene match: 11. The CDR3 loop reads CASSDPPTGLGGYTF. The CDR3, as DNA: TGCGCCAGCAGTGACCCCCCGACAGGGTTGGGTGGCTACACCTTC.

This clone came up a few times. Written as DNA, the CDR3 is TGTGCCAGCAGCGAGAGGAGACAGGGAACATCTGGGGCCAACGTCCTGACTTTC. This codes for CASSERRQGTSGANVLTF. The chain carries TRBV7-9 and TRBJ2-6; TRBD1 agrees at 7 bases. The CDR3 length is 18 residues. Per the germline V gene, CDR1 is SEHNR and CDR2 is FQNEAQ (reference sequence). Losses at the gene ends were 5 bases for V and 1 base for J; bases not matched to a gene: 11. Based on the CDR3 plus reference TRBV7-9 and TRBJ2-6, the full variable domain is DTGVSQNPRHKITKRGQNVTFRCDPISEHNRLYWYRQTLGQGPEFLTYFQNEAQLEKSRLLSDRFSAERPKGSFSTLEIQRTEQGDSAMYLCASSERRQGTSGANVLTFGAGSRLTVL.

The rearrangement uses TRBV11-3 and TRBJ2-3; possible D gene TRBD1, 6 bases. The CDR3 spans 14 residues. Per germline, CDR1 SGHNT and CDR2 YENEEA. The V and J ends lost 3 bases and 4 bases respectively, with 11 bases between them. The CDR3 nucleotides are TGTGCCAGCAGCTTTACAGGGATGGCAGATACGCAGTATTTT. This encodes CASSFTGMADTQYF.

This clone has more than one count but fewer than ten. This chain connects TRBV10-3 to TRBJ1-4; D uncertain. Germline V gene lookup returns CDR1 ENHRY and CDR2 SYGVKD. The V and J ends lost 3 bases and 8 bases respectively, with 10 bases between them. The CDR3 spans 13 residues. The CDR3 reads CAISEDAREKLFF. CDR3 DNA: TGTGCCATCAGTGAAGATGCCAGAGAAAAACTGTTTTTT.

This sequence joins TRBV30 and TRBJ2-1; TRBD2 matches 8 bases. V was clipped by 1 base and J by 8 bases; unmatched bases: 10. This CDR3 is built from 15 residues. Germline CDR1 is GTSNPN and CDR2 is SVGIG (reference sequence). The CDR3 spells CAWSGDSAGGYEQFF. For the CDR3, the DNA is TGTGCCTGGAGTGGGGATTCGGCGGGAGGTTATGAGCAGTTCTTC.

This clone is a singleton in its sample. The J gene is TRBJ2-7, the V gene TRBV15, with 7 bases fitting TRBD1. The CDR3 has 16 amino acids. The V segment lost 1 base and the J segment 4 bases; nucleotides outside the gene matches: 10. In germline, CDR1 is LNHNV, CDR2 YYDKDF (reference sequence). This chain's CDR3 is CATSRVQTGRRYEQYF. The CDR3 coding sequence is TGTGCCACCAGCAGAGTCCAGACAGGGAGAAGGTACGAGCAGTACTTC. The complete variable domain, with remaining parts taken from reference TRBV15 and TRBJ2-7, reads DAMVIQNPRYQVTQFGKPVTLSCSQTLNHNVMYWYQQKSSQAPKLLFHYYDKDFNNEADTPDNFQSRRPNTSFCFLDIRSPGLGDTAMYLCATSRVQTGRRYEQYFGPGTRLTVT.

The rearrangement uses TRBV28 and TRBJ2-2; D not resolved. V was trimmed by 3 bases and J by 4 bases, leaving 9 bases between them. Germline values: CDR1 MDHEN, CDR2 SYDVKM. This CDR3 spans 14 amino acids. The DNA for the CDR3 is TGTGCCAGCAGTTTTATTCCGAGCACCGGGGAGCTGTTTTTT. It codes for CASSFIPSTGELFF.

The chain carries TRBV7-3 and TRBJ2-1, with TRBD2 matching over 10 bases. The J segment lost 5 bases and the V segment lost 5 bases, leaving 3 bases of the junction unmatched. Germline CDR1 is SGHTA and CDR2 is FQGTGA. The CDR3 is made up of 14 amino acids. The CDR3 DNA sequence: TGTGCCAGCAGCCTACTAGCGGGAAACAATGAGCAGTTCTTC. Its translation is CASSLLAGNNEQFF.

The chain employs TRBV6-5 and TRBJ1-2; D is uncertain. V was cut by 6 bases and J by 6 bases, with 14 bases left in between. The CDR3 extends over 13 amino acids. CDR1 is MNHEY, CDR2 SVGAGI, per germline. CDR3 nucleotide sequence: TGTGCCAGCAGCCACTCAGGCAGGCATGGCTACACCTTC. Translating it yields CASSHSGRHGYTF.

The rearrangement joins TRBV18 to TRBJ2-5, with D uncertain. Germline V gene lookup returns CDR1 KGHSH and CDR2 LQKENI. V lost 2 bases to trimming and J lost 0 bases, with 13 bases between them. The CDR3 runs to 16 residues. CDR3 sequence reads: CASSPLKTAYQETQYF. Here the CDR3 DNA reads TGTGCCAGCTCACCATTGAAAACAGCTTACCAAGAGACCCAGTACTTC. The whole variable domain, filled in from reference TRBV18 and TRBJ2-5, reads NAGVMQNPRHLVRRRGQEARLRCSPMKGHSHVYWYRQLPEEGLKFMVYLQKENIIDESGMPKERFSAEFPKEGPSILRIQQVVRGDSAAYFCASSPLKTAYQETQYFGPGTRLLVL.

The chain employs TRBV30 and TRBJ1-2; D is ambiguous. The V and J ends lost 0 bases and 8 bases respectively, with 13 bases between them. This CDR3 region has 13 residues. Germline values: CDR1 GTSNPN, CDR2 SVGIG (reference sequence). The CDR3 nucleotides are TGTGCCTGGAGTGTAGAGGGAGGCTCAGGCTACACCTTC. Translation: CAWSVEGGSGYTF.

The chain is built from TRBV28 and TRBJ2-7; D might be TRBD2 (5 bases). The germline V and J ends were trimmed by 4 bases and 9 bases, with 13 bases remaining between them. Germline CDR1 MDHEN, CDR2 SYDVKM. The CDR3 length is 12 residues. The CDR3 reads CASSSPPAGQYF. The CDR3, as DNA: TGTGCCAGCAGTTCGCCTCCGGCGGGGCAGTACTTC. The whole variable domain, remainder taken from reference TRBV28 and TRBJ2-7, is DVKVTQSSRYLVKRTGEKVFLECVQDMDHENMFWYRQDPGLGLRLIYFSYDVKMKEKGDIPEGYSVSREKKERFSLILESASTNQTSMYLCASSSPPAGQYFGPGTRLTVT.

This chain's CDR3 is CASSIGSGQSKKLFF. CDR3 DNA: TGTGCCAGTAGTATAGGGTCCGGACAGTCGAAGAAACTGTTTTTT. The chain has TRBV19 and TRBJ1-4; D is perhaps TRBD1 (6 bases). The CDR3 contains 15 residues. The germline gives CDR1 LNHDA, CDR2 SQIVND (reference sequence). Trimming left V 1 base short and J 11 bases short, with 17 bases between.

The chain carries TRBV6-5 and TRBJ1-4, with TRBD1 as a possible D gene (5 bases). The length of the CDR3 is 14 residues. Germline CDR1 MNHEY, CDR2 SVGAGI. Deletions cut 4 bases from V and 8 bases from J, with 14 bases between. CDR3 protein: CASSLTVGQEKLFF. The CDR3 nucleotides are TGTGCCAGCAGTTTAACGGTCGGACAAGAAAAACTGTTTTTT.

The chain recombines TRBV4-1 with TRBJ2-1; TRBD1 is a possible D gene (5 bases). Germline CDR1 is MGHRA and CDR2 is YSYEKL. The CDR3 is 15 residues long. V was pared by 0 bases and J by 5 bases, with 11 bases between. Here the CDR3 reads CASSQERGFHNEQFF. The CDR3 nucleotides are TGCGCCAGCAGCCAAGAAAGGGGCTTCCACAATGAGCAGTTCTTC.

The rearrangement uses TRBV10-3 and TRBJ1-5, with TRBD1 as a possible D gene (5 bases). Trimming cost V 6 bases and J 1 base, with 16 bases left between them. The length of the CDR3 is 16 residues. Germline loops: CDR1 ENHRY, CDR2 SYGVKD. The CDR3 DNA follows: TGTGCCATCAGCTCCGGGGGTACGGTGAGCAATCAGCCCCAGCATTTT. This encodes CAISSGGTVSNQPQHF.

V and J are TRBV21-1 and TRBJ1-5; TRBD1, the table's D call, lacks a check against the DNA. TRBV21-1 is flagged as a pseudogene. This CDR3 is 20 amino acids long. The CDR3 coding sequence is TGTGCCAGCACCGGGCCGGGACAGGGGGAATCTGTATATAGCAATCAGCCCCAGCATTTT. Amino acids: CASTGPGQGESVYSNQPQHF.

V is TRBV12-3 or TRBV12-4 and J is TRBJ1-2; D remains unclear. The CDR3 covers 13 residues. With 6 bases removed from V and 3 bases from J, the gap between germline ends came to 11 bases. The CDR3 DNA sequence: TGTGCCAGCAGCCCACCCCGGGACTATGGCTACACCTTC. This encodes CASSPPRDYGYTF.

The CDR3 spells CAWSVGARWREVLHEQYF. The DNA for the CDR3 is TGTGCCTGGAGTGTAGGGGCCCGATGGCGGGAGGTCCTACACGAGCAGTACTTC. This chain uses TRBV30 with TRBJ2-7; TRBD2 matches at 8 bases. The CDR3 length is 18 residues. J gave up 5 bases and V 0 bases, and 18 bases lay outside the gene matches. Germline values: CDR1 GTSNPN, CDR2 SVGIG (reference sequence).

The genes are TRBV7-3 and TRBJ2-2, with 9 bases aligning to TRBD2. The V segment lost 0 bases and the J segment 4 bases; nucleotides outside the gene matches: 6. The CDR3 sequence is 17 residues long. Germline CDR1 SGHTA, CDR2 FQGTGA. The CDR3 nucleotides read TGTGCCAGCAGCTTAACGATCGCGGGAGGGGGCACCGGGGAGCTGTTTTTT. This codes for CASSLTIAGGGTGELFF. Full variable domain (remainder filled in from reference TRBV7-3 and TRBJ2-2): GAGVSQTPSNKVTEKGKYVELRCDPISGHTALYWYRQSLGQGPEFLIYFQGTGAADDSGLPNDRFFAVRPEGSVSTLKIQRTERGDSAVYLCASSLTIAGGGTGELFFGEGSRLTVL.

This chain joins TRBV10-3 and TRBJ1-2, with D unclear. The CDR3 is 15 residues long. CDR1 is ENHRY, CDR2 SYGVKD, per germline. V lost 2 bases and J 0 bases, leaving 10 bases between the germline ends. Here the CDR3 DNA reads TGTGCCATCAGTGAGGCAGGCCTTTCTAACTATGGCTACACCTTC. It is translated as CAISEAGLSNYGYTF.